This T cell receptor beta chain was captured in a study of CD8 T cells in ankylosing spondylitis. CDR3 size: 15 residues. CDR1 is SGHTA, CDR2 FQGNSA, per germline. V lost 4 bases and J lost 1, with 11 bases in between. This clonotype was seen repeatedly, ten times or more. Its antigen is unknown. Molecular-barcoded quantitative 5'-RACE produced these TCR beta libraries. TCRdb called the 5' RACE reads again in MiXCR, with one record for every CDR3 protein. This table has hundreds of thousands of distinct CDR3 sequences, 10% to 15% appearing once. General study findings and limits: Disease-linked clones reportedly concentrated significantly in matched ankylosing spondylitis synovial fluid. A motif of 7 to 9 highly homologous TCR beta variants was seen as apparently characteristic of ankylosing spondylitis blood.

The rearrangement joins TRBV7-2 to TRBJ1-3; D is perhaps TRBD1 (6 bases). This receptor was obtained from a male donor with ankylosing spondylitis. What was sequenced was blood, either unsorted or a sorted T cell fraction (not recorded which). CDR3 nucleotide sequence: TGTGCCAGCAGCTCGCGGACAGAATCTGGAAACACCATATATTTT. Amino acid sequence: CASSSRTESGNTIYF.